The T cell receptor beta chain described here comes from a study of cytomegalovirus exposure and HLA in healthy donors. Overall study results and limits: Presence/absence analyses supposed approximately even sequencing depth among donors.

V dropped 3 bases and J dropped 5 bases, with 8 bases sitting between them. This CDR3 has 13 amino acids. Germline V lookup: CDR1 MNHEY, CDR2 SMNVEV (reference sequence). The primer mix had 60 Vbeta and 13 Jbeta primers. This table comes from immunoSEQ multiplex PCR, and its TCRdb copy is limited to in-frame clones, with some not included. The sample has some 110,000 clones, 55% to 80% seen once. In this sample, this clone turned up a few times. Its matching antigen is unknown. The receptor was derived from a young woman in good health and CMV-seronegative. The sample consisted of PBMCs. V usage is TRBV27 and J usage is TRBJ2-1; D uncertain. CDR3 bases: TGTGCCAGCAGTTTGCGGCGTAACAATGAGCAGTTCTTC. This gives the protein CASSLRRNNEQFF.